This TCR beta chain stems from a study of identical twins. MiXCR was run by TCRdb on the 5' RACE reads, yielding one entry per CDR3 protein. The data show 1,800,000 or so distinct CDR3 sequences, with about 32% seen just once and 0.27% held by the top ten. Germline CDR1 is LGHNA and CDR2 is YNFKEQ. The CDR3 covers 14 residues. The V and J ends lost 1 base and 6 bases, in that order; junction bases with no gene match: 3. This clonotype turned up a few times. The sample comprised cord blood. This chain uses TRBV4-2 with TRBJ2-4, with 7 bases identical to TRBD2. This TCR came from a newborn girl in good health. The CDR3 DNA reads TGTGCCAGCAGCCAAGCCGGCGGGGGAAACATTCAGTACTTC. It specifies CASSQAGGGNIQYF.